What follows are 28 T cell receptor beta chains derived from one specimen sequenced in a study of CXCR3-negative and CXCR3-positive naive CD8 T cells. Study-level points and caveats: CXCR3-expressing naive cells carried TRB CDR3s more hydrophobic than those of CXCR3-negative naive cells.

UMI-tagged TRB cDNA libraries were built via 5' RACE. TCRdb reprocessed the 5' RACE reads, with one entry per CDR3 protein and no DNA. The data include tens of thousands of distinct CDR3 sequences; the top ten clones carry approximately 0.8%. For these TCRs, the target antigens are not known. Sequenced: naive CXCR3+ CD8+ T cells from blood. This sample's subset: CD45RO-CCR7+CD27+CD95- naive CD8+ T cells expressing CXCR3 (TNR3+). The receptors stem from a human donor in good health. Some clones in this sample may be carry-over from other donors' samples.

The chain's CDR3 is CASSLDGIRTDTQYF. The rearrangement uses TRBV28 and TRBJ2-3. The CDR3 loop spans 15 amino acids. Germline-derived CDR1 and CDR2 are MDHEN and SYDVKM.

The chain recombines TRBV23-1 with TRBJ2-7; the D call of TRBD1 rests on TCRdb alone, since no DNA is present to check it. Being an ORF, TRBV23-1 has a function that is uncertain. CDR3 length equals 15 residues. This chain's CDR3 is CASSQAGTGPYEQYF.

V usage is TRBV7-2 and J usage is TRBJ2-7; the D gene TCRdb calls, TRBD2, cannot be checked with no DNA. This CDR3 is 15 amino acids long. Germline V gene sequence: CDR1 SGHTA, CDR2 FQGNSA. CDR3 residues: CASSLWAGSSYEQYF.

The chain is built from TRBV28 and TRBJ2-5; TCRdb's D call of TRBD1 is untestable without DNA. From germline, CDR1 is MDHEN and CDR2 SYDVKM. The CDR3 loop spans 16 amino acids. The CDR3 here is CASSTTGGVYRETQYF.

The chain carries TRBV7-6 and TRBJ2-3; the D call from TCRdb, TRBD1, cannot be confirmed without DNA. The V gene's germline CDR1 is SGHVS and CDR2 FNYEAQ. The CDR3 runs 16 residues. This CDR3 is CASSPNLGTSTDTQYF.

The CDR3 region is CASSFLLQGSGYTF. The chain carries TRBV7-2 and TRBJ1-2; TCRdb indicates TRBD1, and absent DNA this call remains unverified. Germline assignment: CDR1 SGHTA and CDR2 FQGNSA. The length of the CDR3 is 14 residues.

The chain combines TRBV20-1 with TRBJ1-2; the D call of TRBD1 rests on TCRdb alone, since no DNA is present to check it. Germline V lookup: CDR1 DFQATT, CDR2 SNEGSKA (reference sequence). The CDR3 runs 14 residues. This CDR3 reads CSTLLGQGNYGYTF.

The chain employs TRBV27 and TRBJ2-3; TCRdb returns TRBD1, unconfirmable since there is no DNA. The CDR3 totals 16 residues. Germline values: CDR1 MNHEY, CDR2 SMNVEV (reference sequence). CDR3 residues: CASSPRAPRTTDTQYF.

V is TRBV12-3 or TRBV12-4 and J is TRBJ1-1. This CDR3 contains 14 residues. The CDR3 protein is CASSLAGLGTEAFF.

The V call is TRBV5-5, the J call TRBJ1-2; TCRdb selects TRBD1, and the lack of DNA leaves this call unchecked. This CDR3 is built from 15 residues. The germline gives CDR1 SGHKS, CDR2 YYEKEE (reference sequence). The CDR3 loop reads CASSTQGPLNYGYTF.

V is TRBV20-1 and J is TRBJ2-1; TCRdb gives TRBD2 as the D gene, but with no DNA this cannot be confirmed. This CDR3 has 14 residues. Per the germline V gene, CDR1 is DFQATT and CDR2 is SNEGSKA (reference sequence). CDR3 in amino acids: CSARTSRRVDEQFF.

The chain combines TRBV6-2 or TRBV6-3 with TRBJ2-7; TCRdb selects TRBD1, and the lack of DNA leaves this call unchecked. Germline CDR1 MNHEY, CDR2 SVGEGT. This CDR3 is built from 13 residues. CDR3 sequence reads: CAGSYEGFGEQYF.

The CDR3 region is CASSQVSGGGEKLFF. The V gene is TRBV4-3, the J gene TRBJ1-4. The CDR3 sequence is 15 residues long. The V gene's germline CDR1 is LGHNA and CDR2 YSLEER.

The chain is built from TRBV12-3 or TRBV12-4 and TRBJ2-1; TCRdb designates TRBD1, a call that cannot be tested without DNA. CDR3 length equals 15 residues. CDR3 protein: CASGPGYTLLDEQFF.

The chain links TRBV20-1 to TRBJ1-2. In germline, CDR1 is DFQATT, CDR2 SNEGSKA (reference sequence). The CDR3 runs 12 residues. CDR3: CSARVEDYGYTF.

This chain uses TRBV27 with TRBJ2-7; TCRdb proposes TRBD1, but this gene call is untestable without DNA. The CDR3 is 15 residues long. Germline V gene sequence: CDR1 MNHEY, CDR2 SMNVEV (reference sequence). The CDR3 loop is CASSLAGMGPYEQYF.

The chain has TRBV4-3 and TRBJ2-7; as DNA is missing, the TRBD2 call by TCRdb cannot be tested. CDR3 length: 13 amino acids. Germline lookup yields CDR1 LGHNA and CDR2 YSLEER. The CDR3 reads CASSFGEGYEQYF.

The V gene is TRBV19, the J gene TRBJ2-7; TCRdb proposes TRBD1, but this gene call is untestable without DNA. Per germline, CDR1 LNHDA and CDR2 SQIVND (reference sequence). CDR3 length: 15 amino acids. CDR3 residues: CASSYPDGSTYEQYF. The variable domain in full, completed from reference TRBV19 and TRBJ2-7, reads DGGITQSPKYLFRKEGQNVTLSCEQNLNHDAMYWYRQDPGQGLRLIYYSQIVNDFQKGDIAEGYSVSREKKESFPLTVTSAQKNPTAFYLCASSYPDGSTYEQYFGPGTRLTVT.

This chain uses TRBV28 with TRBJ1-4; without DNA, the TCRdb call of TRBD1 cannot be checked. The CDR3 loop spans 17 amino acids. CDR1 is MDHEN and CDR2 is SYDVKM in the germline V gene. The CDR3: CASSLLSSGAGHEKLFF.

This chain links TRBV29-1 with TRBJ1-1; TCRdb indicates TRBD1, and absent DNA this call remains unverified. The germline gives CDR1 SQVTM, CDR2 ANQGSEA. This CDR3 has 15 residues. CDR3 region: CSVEESARGPTEAFF.

The chain's CDR3 is CASSLATGQETQYF. The J gene is TRBJ2-5, the V gene TRBV7-9; there is no DNA to check the TCRdb D call of TRBD1. This CDR3 has 14 residues. Germline V gene sequence: CDR1 SEHNR, CDR2 FQNEAQ (reference sequence).

The CDR3: CSARDDGARTEAFF. The chain uses TRBV20-1 and TRBJ1-1. Germline V gene data show CDR1 as DFQATT and CDR2 as SNEGSKA (reference sequence). The CDR3 contains 14 residues.

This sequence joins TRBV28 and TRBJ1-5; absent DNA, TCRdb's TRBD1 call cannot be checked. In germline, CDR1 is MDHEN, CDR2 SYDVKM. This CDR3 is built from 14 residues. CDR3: CASSLSGLNQPQHF.

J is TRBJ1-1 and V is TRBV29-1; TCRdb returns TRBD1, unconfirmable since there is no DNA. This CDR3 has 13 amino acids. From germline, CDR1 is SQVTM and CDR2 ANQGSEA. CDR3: CSVEIGGDHEASF. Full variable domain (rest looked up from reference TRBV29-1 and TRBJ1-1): SAVISQKPSRDICQRGTSLTIQCQVDSQVTMMFWYRQQPGQSLTLIATANQGSEATYESGFVIDKFPISRPNLTFSTLTVSNMSPEDSSIYLCSVEIGGDHEASFGQGTRLTVV.

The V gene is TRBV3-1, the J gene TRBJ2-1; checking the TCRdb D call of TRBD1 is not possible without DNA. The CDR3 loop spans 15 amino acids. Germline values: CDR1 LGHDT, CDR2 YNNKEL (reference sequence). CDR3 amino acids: CASSLKGQDNNEQFF.

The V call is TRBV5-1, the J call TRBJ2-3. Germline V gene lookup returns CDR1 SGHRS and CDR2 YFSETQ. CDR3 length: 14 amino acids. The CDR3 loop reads CASSSKYSQDTQYF.

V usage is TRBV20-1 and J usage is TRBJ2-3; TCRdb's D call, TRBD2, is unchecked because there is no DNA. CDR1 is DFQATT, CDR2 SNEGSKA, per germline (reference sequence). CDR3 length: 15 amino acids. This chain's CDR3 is CSAKPLAGGRDTQYF.

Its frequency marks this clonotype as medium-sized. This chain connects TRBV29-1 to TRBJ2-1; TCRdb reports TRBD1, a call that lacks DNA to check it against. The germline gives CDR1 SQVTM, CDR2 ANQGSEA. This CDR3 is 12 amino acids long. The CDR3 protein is CSVEDRANEQFF.